This note documents a single TCR beta chain sequence. This sample was taken from a study of chemoradiotherapy in HPV16-positive cancers. The CDR3 extends over 14 amino acids. The V gene's germline CDR1 is SEHNR and CDR2 FQNEAQ (reference sequence). The trim removed 0 bases at V and 7 bases at J, leaving 3 bases unmatched. Method: immunoSEQ multiplex PCR; TCRdb's copy keeps in-frame clones and lacks some. This table has more than 10,000 clones, 88% appearing once. The V call is TRBV7-9, the J call TRBJ2-1; 7 bases fit TRBD1. Sequences were derived from blood, sampled from a patient who underwent chemoradiotherapy. The TCR comes from a human donor with HPV-associated anogenital cancer. For the CDR3, the DNA is TGTGCCAGCAGCTTAGCGGACAGGTTGAATGAGCAGTTCTTC. Translated, it gives CASSLADRLNEQFF.